The 14 T cell receptor beta chains presented below share a single source sample, sequenced in a study of shared clonotypes between healthy human individuals. Produced via immunoSEQ multiplex PCR; TCRdb's table is partial and in-frame only. Among 2 million to 2.5 million clones listed, 80% to 95% were seen once. The sample taken for sequencing was naive CD4+ T cells from PBMCs. Subset here: CD45RA+ positively selected. These receptors were obtained from a young man in good health. Some clones in this sample may be carry-over from other donors' samples.

V usage is TRBV5-1 and J usage is TRBJ2-1, with D uncertain. Germline loops: CDR1 SGHRS, CDR2 YFSETQ. Trimming cost V 3 bases and J 15 bases, with 22 bases left between them. This CDR3 has 14 residues. In DNA, the CDR3 is TGCGCCAGCAGCTCCGAACGACCCCCTCCCTTACTGTTCTTC. Its protein product is CASSSERPPPLLFF.

The rearrangement links TRBV7-3 to TRBJ1-1, with 8 nucleotides matching TRBD1. There are 16 residues in the CDR3. The germline gives CDR1 SGHTA, CDR2 FQGTGA. The trim removed 5 bases at V and 2 bases at J, leaving 10 bases unmatched. The CDR3 DNA reads TGTGCCAGCAGCCCGGAGGGGGACAGGCTTAACACTGAAGCTTTCTTT. Encoded protein: CASSPEGDRLNTEAFF.

This clone has just one count. Other DNA sequences within the sample encode an identical CDR3. The rearrangement links TRBV18 to TRBJ2-5; D remains unclear. Germline CDR1 and CDR2: KGHSH and LQKENI. Trimming stripped 3 bases from V and 5 bases from J, with 7 bases between. CDR3 length: 12 residues. This CDR3 is CASSPSSETQYF. CDR3 DNA sequence: TGTGCCAGCTCACCTTCCTCGGAGACCCAGTACTTC.

The chain recombines TRBV27 with TRBJ1-1; D is uncertain. CDR3 length: 17 amino acids. V lost 7 bases to trimming and J lost 4 bases, with 25 bases between them. Germline V gene sequence: CDR1 MNHEY, CDR2 SMNVEV (reference sequence). The CDR3 DNA follows: TGTGCCAGCAACAATAGCCGCCGGACCAATTTTTTCACTGAAGCTTTCTTT. The encoded protein is CASNNSRRTNFFTEAFF.

V gene TRBV19 combines with J gene TRBJ1-2; D perhaps matches TRBD1 (6 bases). The germline CDR1 and CDR2 sequences are LNHDA and SQIVND (reference sequence). V lost 4 bases, J lost 3 bases, and 15 bases lay in between. CDR3 length equals 15 residues. DNA of the CDR3: TGTGCCAGTAGTACCCCCGGGGGCCGGGACTATGGCTACACCTTC. Protein: CASSTPGGRDYGYTF.

The J gene is TRBJ2-4, the V gene TRBV28; 8 bases agree with TRBD1. The CDR3 spans 14 residues. Germline loops: CDR1 MDHEN, CDR2 SYDVKM. J gave up 3 bases and V 6 bases, and 4 bases lay outside the gene matches. Here the CDR3 DNA reads TGTGCCAGCAGCAGGACAGGGATCAAAAACATTCAGTACTTC. Its translation: CASSRTGIKNIQYF. Variable domain in full (rest from reference TRBV28 and TRBJ2-4): DVKVTQSSRYLVKRTGEKVFLECVQDMDHENMFWYRQDPGLGLRLIYFSYDVKMKEKGDIPEGYSVSREKKERFSLILESASTNQTSMYLCASSRTGIKNIQYFGAGTRLSVL.

The CDR3 nucleotides are TGTGCCAGCAGCGTAGCCCCGGGACTCCAGGGAGGGCCCCAGCATTTT. This translates into CASSVAPGLQGGPQHF. V is TRBV9 and J is TRBJ1-5; maybe TRBD1 (5 bases). CDR3 length equals 16 residues. Trimming pared 0 bases from V and 9 bases from J, leaving 19 bases between. Germline V gene data show CDR1 as SGDLS and CDR2 as YYNGEE.

The chain joins TRBV29-1 to TRBJ2-1; 12 nucleotides agree with TRBD2. V gave up 8 bases and J gave up 7 bases; unmatched junction bases: 15. This CDR3 spans 16 amino acids. The germline V gene encodes CDR1 SQVTM and CDR2 ANQGSEA. The CDR3 DNA follows: TGCAGCATCGGACTAGCGGGAAGGGAGGGGTCAAATGAGCAGTTCTTC. It translates to CSIGLAGREGSNEQFF.

This clone was found a few times. This chain joins TRBV29-1 and TRBJ1-1, with 7 positions matching TRBD1. CDR1 and CDR2 from the germline V gene are SQVTM and ANQGSEA. This CDR3 has 12 residues. Losses at the gene ends were 7 bases for V and 1 base for J; bases not matched to a gene: 3. The CDR3 loop is CSGRGRNTEAFF. The CDR3 DNA sequence: TGCAGCGGCAGGGGGAGGAACACTGAAGCTTTCTTT.

The chain employs TRBV10-3 and TRBJ2-1; 11 positions agree with TRBD2. V shed 6 bases and J 0 bases; nucleotides not matched to a gene: 4. CDR3 length: 16 amino acids. The germline V gene encodes CDR1 ENHRY and CDR2 SYGVKD. The CDR3 DNA reads as TGTGCCATCAGCGGCGGGACTAGCGGCTCCTACAATGAGCAGTTCTTC. Protein: CAISGGTSGSYNEQFF.

The rearrangement uses TRBV7-2 and TRBJ1-3; no firm D call. Germline lookup yields CDR1 SGHTA and CDR2 FQGNSA. The CDR3 is made up of 15 amino acids. The germline V and J ends were trimmed by 5 bases and 0 bases, with 11 bases remaining between them. The CDR3 DNA is TGTGCCAGCAGCCCCCGACGCAGCTCTGGAAACACCATATATTTT. Amino acid sequence: CASSPRRSSGNTIYF.

The chain has TRBV7-9 and TRBJ1-2; D remains unclear. Germline CDR1 SEHNR, CDR2 FQNEAQ (reference sequence). There are 12 residues in the CDR3. Trimming shortened V by 8 bases and J by 4 bases, and 11 bases separated the two germline ends. This CDR3 is CASLSLRYGYTF. The CDR3 nucleotides are TGTGCCAGCTTATCTCTACGCTATGGCTACACCTTC. Looking up the rest from reference TRBV7-9 and TRBJ1-2 gives the full variable domain: DTGVSQNPRHKITKRGQNVTFRCDPISEHNRLYWYRQTLGQGPEFLTYFQNEAQLEKSRLLSDRFSAERPKGSFSTLEIQRTEQGDSAMYLCASLSLRYGYTFGSGTRLTVV.

This clone was counted once. This chain joins TRBV7-2 and TRBJ2-7; 9 nucleotides line up with TRBD2. The CDR3 covers 17 residues. The J segment lost 11 bases and the V segment lost 5 bases, leaving 22 bases of the junction unmatched. Germline V lookup: CDR1 SGHTA, CDR2 FQGNSA. The CDR3 loop reads CASSMNTSKTSGGPKYF. In DNA form, the CDR3 reads TGTGCCAGCAGCATGAACACCTCAAAGACTAGCGGAGGCCCTAAGTACTTC.

This clone has just a few counts. CDR3 DNA sequence: TGTGCCTGGACGGACAGTGACTATGGCTACACCTTC. It encodes CAWTDSDYGYTF. The chain carries TRBV30 and TRBJ1-2; the D gene is possibly TRBD1 (6 bases). V was clipped by 4 bases and J by 3 bases, with 9 bases between them. This CDR3 has 12 amino acids. Germline CDR1 and CDR2: GTSNPN and SVGIG (reference sequence).